The clone carrying this TCR beta chain was counted only a few times. The sample originates from a study of T cells in Graves' hyperthyroidism and ophthalmopathy. TCR beta CDR3 sequences were amplified from RNA transcripts. HTBI primers drove first-round RT-PCR of the TCR CDR3. TCRdb recomputed calls from the multiplex PCR reads with MiXCR, one row per CDR3 protein. The table lists a few hundred thousand distinct CDR3 sequences, approximately 44% of them singletons. This CDR3 comprises 18 residues. CDR1 is SNHLY, CDR2 FYNNEI, per germline. Trimming stripped 0 bases from V and 7 bases from J, with 22 bases between.

The origin of this receptor is a woman aged 18-30 years with Graves' hyperthyroidism. The V and J genes are TRBV2 and TRBJ1-5; no clear D. Sequenced sample: peripheral blood or thyroid tissue (not recorded which). The CDR3 region is CASSEALPGFGPEQPQHF. The CDR3 DNA reads TGTGCCAGCAGTGAAGCGCTGCCGGGGTTCGGGCCCGAGCAGCCCCAGCATTTT.